Reported below is one T cell receptor (beta chain). This entry belongs to a study of blood T cell repertoires in COVID-19. As for the study in general: In each case, the material was cDNA or gDNA derived from T cells, B-cell-depleted T cells, or PBMCs.

Profiling relied on immunoSEQ multiplex PCR, and the TCRdb table lists in-frame clones only, not all of them. The top ten hold 1.5% to 2% of the sample, which has around 200,000 clones, about nine tenths seen once. Germline assignment: CDR1 SGDLS and CDR2 YYNGEE. The CDR3 totals 13 residues. Trimming removed 0 bases at V and 3 bases at J, with 6 bases between. The source is a man between 18 and 29 years old with active or convalescent COVID-19. V gene TRBV9 combines with J gene TRBJ1-2, with no clear D. Sequencing used peripheral blood. The CDR3 reads CASSVVSDYGYTF. The CDR3 nucleotides read TGTGCCAGCAGCGTAGTAAGCGACTATGGCTACACCTTC.